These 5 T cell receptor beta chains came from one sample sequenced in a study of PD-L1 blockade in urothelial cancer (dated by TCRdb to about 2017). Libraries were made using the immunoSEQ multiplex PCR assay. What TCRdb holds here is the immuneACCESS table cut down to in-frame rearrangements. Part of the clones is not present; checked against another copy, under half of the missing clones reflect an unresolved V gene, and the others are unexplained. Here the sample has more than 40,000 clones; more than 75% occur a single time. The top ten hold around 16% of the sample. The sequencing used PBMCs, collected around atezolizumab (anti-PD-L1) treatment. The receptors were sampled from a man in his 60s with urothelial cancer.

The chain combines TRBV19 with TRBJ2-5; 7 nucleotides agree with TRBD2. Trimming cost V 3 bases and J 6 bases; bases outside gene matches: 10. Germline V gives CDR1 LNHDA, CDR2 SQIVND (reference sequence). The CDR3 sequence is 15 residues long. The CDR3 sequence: CASSIDGRRRKTQYF. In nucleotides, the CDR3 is TGTGCCAGTAGTATCGACGGGAGGCGGAGAAAGACCCAGTACTTC.

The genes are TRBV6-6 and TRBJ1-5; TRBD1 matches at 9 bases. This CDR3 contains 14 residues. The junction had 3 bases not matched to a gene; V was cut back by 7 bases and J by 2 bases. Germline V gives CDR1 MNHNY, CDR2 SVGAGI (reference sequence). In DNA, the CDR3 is TGTGCCAGCACCCGGGACAGGGGCAATCAGCCCCAGCATTTT. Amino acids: CASTRDRGNQPQHF.

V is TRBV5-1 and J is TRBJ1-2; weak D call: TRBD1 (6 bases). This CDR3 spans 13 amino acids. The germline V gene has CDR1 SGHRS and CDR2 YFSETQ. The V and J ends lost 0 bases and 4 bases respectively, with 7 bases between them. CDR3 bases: TGCGCCAGCAGCTTGGGGGACATCTATGGCTACACCTTC. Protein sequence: CASSLGDIYGYTF.

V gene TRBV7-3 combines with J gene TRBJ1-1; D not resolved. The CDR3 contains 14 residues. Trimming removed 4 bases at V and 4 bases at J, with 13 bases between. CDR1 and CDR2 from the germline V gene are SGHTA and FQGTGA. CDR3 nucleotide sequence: TGTGCCAGCAGCTCTGACCCGGGGAGCACTGAAGCTTTCTTT. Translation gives CASSSDPGSTEAFF. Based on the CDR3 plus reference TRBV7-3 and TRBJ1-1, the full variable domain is GAGVSQTPSNKVTEKGKYVELRCDPISGHTALYWYRQSLGQGPEFLIYFQGTGAADDSGLPNDRFFAVRPEGSVSTLKIQRTERGDSAVYLCASSSDPGSTEAFFGQGTRLTVV.

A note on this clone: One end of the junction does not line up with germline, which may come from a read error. The CDR3 sequence: CASREGLAGLYEQYF. The CDR3, as DNA: TGTGCCAGCAGGGAAGGACTAGCGGGGCTATACGAGCAGTACTTC. The chain links TRBV2 to TRBJ2-7, with 12 bases identical to TRBD2. The germline gives CDR1 SNHLY, CDR2 FYNNEI. CDR3 length: 15 residues.